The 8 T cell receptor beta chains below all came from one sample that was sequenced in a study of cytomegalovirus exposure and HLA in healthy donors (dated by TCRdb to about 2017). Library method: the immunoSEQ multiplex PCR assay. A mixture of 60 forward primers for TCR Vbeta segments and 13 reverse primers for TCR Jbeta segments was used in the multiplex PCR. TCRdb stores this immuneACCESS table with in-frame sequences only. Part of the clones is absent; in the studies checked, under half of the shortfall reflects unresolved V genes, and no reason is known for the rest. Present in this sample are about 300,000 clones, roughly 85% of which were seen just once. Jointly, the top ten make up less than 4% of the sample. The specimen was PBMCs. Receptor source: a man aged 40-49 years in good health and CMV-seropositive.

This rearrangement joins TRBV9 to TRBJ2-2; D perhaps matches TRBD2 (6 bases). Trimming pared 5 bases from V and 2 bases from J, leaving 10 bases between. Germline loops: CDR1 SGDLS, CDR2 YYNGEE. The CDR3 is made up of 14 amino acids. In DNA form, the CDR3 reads TGTGCCAGCAGTCTTAGCGGAAACACCGGGGAGCTGTTTTTT. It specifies CASSLSGNTGELFF.

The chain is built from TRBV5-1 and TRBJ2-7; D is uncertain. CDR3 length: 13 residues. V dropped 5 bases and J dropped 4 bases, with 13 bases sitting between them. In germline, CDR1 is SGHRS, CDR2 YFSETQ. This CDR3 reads CASSPENGYEQYF. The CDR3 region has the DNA TGCGCCAGCAGTCCGGAAAACGGGTACGAGCAGTACTTC.

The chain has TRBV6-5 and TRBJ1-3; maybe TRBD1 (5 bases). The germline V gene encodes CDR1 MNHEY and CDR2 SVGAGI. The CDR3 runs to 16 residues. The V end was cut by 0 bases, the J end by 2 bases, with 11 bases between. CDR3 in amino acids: CASSYSPQGPGNTIYF. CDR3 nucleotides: TGTGCCAGCAGTTACTCTCCCCAGGGCCCTGGAAACACCATATATTTT.

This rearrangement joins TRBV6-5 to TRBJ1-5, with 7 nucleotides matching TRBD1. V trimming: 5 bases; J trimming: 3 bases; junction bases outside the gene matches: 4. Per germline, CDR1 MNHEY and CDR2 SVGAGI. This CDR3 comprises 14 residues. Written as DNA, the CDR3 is TGTGCCAGCAGTCACAGGGGAAACAATCAGCCCCAGCATTTT. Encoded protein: CASSHRGNNQPQHF.

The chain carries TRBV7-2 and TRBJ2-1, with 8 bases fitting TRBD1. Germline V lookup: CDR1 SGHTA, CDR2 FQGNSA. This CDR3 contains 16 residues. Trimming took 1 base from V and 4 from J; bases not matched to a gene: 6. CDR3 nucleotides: TGTGCCAGCAGCTTAGTTAGTGGGACAGGTTACAATGAGCAGTTCTTC. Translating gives CASSLVSGTGYNEQFF.

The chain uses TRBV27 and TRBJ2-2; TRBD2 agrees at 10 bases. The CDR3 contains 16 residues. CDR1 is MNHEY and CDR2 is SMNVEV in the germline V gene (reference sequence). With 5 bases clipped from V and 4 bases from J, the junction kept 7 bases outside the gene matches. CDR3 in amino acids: CASSNLAGVGTGELFF. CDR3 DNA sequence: TGTGCCAGCAGTAACCTAGCGGGAGTAGGCACCGGGGAGCTGTTTTTT.

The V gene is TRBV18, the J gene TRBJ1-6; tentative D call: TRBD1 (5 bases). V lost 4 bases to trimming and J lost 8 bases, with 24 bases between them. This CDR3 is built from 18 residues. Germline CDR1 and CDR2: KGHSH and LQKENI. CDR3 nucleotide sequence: TGTGCCAGCTCACAGGTCGCACGCGGGCCCGGGGGTGATTCACCCCTCCACTTT. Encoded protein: CASSQVARGPGGDSPLHF.

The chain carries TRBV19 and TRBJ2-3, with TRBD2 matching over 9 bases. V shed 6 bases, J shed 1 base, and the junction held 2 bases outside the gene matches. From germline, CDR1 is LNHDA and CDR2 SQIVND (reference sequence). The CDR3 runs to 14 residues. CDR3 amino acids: CASRRTSGTDTQYF. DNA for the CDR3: TGTGCCAGTAGGCGGACTAGCGGCACAGATACGCAGTATTTT.